What follows are 31 T cell receptor beta chains derived from one specimen sequenced in a study of T-cell memory formation after mild COVID-19. MiXCR, run by TCRdb on the 5' RACE reads, gives a single entry per CDR3 protein. This table holds about 260,000 distinct CDR3 sequences, roughly 8% found once. The sample was PBMCs or a T cell subset sorted from them (not recorded which). The receptors originated from a young man who had mild COVID-19 (a few samples of this study predate the infection). Cell type and time point are not known.

V is TRBV7-3 and J is TRBJ1-6; no definite D call. V lost 1 base and J lost 8, with 9 bases in between. Germline V lookup: CDR1 SGHTA, CDR2 FQGTGA. The CDR3 runs to 14 residues. The CDR3 nucleotides read TGTGCCAGCAGCTTAAAGGGTAGTGATTCACCCCTCCACTTT. Its protein is CASSLKGSDSPLHF.

The V and J genes are TRBV20-1 and TRBJ2-3; a weak D match, TRBD2 (6 bases). The CDR3 has 14 amino acids. The V gene lost 5 bases and the J gene lost 1 base, with 13 bases spanning the gap. Per the germline V gene, CDR1 is DFQATT and CDR2 is SNEGSKA (reference sequence). The CDR3 DNA reads as TGCAGTGCTCAATCTAGCGTCGGCACAGATACGCAGTATTTT. It specifies CSAQSSVGTDTQYF.

This chain connects TRBV4-1 to TRBJ2-1; TRBD2 is a possible D gene (6 bases). The length of the CDR3 is 15 residues. CDR1 MGHRA and CDR2 YSYEKL come from the germline V gene. Between the trimmed V and J ends, which lost 4 bases and 5 bases, there was a span of 15 bases. CDR3 in DNA: TGCGCCAGCAGCCCTCCGGGAGAGCGCGACAATGAGCAGTTCTTC. Its protein product is CASSPPGERDNEQFF.

There are a few counts of this clonotype. The genes are TRBV6-4 and TRBJ2-3, with no clear D. This CDR3 has 13 amino acids. With 4 bases removed from V and 2 bases from J, the gap between germline ends came to 7 bases. The germline V gene has CDR1 MRHNA and CDR2 SNTAGT. The CDR3 protein is CASSADPTDTQYF. The CDR3 nucleotides read TGTGCCAGCAGTGCGGACCCCACAGATACGCAGTATTTT.

This clonotype was detected only a few times. The chain recombines TRBV21-1 with TRBJ2-1; the D segment call TRBD2 is taken from the table without a DNA check. TRBV21-1 has pseudogene status. The CDR3 runs to 17 residues. In nucleotides, the CDR3 is TGTGCCAGCCATTCACTCGGGACTAGCGGGGGGGTTACTGAGCAGTTCTTC. This sequence encodes CASHSLGTSGGVTEQFF.

There are a few counts of this clonotype. The chain links TRBV10-3 to TRBJ1-6, with 7 nucleotides matching TRBD1. Germline V lookup: CDR1 ENHRY, CDR2 SYGVKD. The CDR3 loop spans 17 amino acids. Trimming removed 0 bases from V and 6 bases from J; junction bases left unmatched: 8. The CDR3 nucleotides read TGTGCCATCAGTGAGTCGATGCGGGGGACAGTTAATTCACCCCTCCACTTT. Protein sequence: CAISESMRGTVNSPLHF.

This clonotype has just a few counts. This chain links TRBV7-8 with TRBJ2-1, with TRBD1 matching over 12 bases. V lost 6 bases, J lost 14 bases, and 17 bases stayed unmatched. The germline CDR1 and CDR2 sequences are SGHVS and FQNEAQ. This CDR3 contains 16 residues. CDR3 bases: TGTGCCAGCAGGGCGACCAGGGACAGGGGGCGCGGGGCGAAGTTCTTC. Translation gives CASRATRDRGRGAKFF.

This chain uses TRBV19 with TRBJ2-2; no firm D call. Germline loops: CDR1 LNHDA, CDR2 SQIVND (reference sequence). There are 16 residues in the CDR3. Trimming took 7 bases from V and 0 from J, leaving 15 bases between them. CDR3 nucleotide sequence: TGTGCCAGTACCTTTCGGTGGCCTTCGAACACCGGGGAGCTGTTTTTT. Amino acid sequence: CASTFRWPSNTGELFF.

This clonotype occurred a few times. J is TRBJ1-5 and V is TRBV5-1; tentative D call: TRBD1 (5 bases). The CDR3 runs to 15 residues. CDR1 and CDR2 (germline): SGHRS, YFSETQ. Trimming took 0 bases from V and 7 from J, leaving 14 bases between them. CDR3 nucleotide sequence: TGCGCCAGCAGCTTGGTTCCCGGGGGGGACCAGCCCCAGCATTTT. Translating gives CASSLVPGGDQPQHF.

The DNA of the CDR3 is TGTGCCAGCAGCCAGGCCGGCCCAAACACCGGGGAGCTGTTTTTT. Translated: CASSQAGPNTGELFF. This rearrangement joins TRBV7-9 to TRBJ2-2; D uncertain. The germline V and J ends were trimmed by 5 bases and 2 bases, with 12 bases remaining between them. Germline values: CDR1 SEHNR, CDR2 FQNEAQ (reference sequence). This CDR3 is built from 15 residues. The entire variable domain, with the rest obtained from reference TRBV7-9 and TRBJ2-2, is as follows: DTGVSQNPRHKITKRGQNVTFRCDPISEHNRLYWYRQTLGQGPEFLTYFQNEAQLEKSRLLSDRFSAERPKGSFSTLEIQRTEQGDSAMYLCASSQAGPNTGELFFGEGSRLTVL.

The table lists this clonotype with many counts. This chain connects TRBV12-5 to TRBJ2-7; TRBD1 matches at 9 bases. CDR3 size: 15 residues. After removal of 5 bases from V and 3 bases from J, the junction contained 8 bases not matched to a gene. Germline CDR1 and CDR2: LGHNT and FRNRAP. The CDR3 spells CASGLGQGTNYEQYF. CDR3 DNA sequence: TGTGCTAGTGGTCTAGGACAGGGGACAAACTACGAGCAGTACTTC. The whole variable domain, filled in from reference TRBV12-5 and TRBJ2-7, reads DARVTQTPRHKVTEMGQEVTMRCQPILGHNTVFWYRQTMMQGLELLAYFRNRAPLDDSGMPKDRFSAEMPDATLATLKIQPSEPRDSAVYFCASGLGQGTNYEQYFGPGTRLTVT.

The chain couples TRBV12-3 or TRBV12-4 to TRBJ2-3; unclear D gene. The length of the CDR3 is 12 residues. V gave up 3 bases and J gave up 3 bases, with 4 bases separating them. In DNA, the CDR3 is TGTGCCAGCAGTTTGCAGACAGATACGCAGTATTTT. The encoded protein is CASSLQTDTQYF.

This clonotype was found a few times. The J gene is TRBJ2-7, the V gene TRBV5-1; D uncertain. The V and J ends lost 3 bases and 3 bases respectively, with 10 bases between them. This CDR3 spans 13 amino acids. The germline V gene has CDR1 SGHRS and CDR2 YFSETQ. CDR3 region: CASSSDGSYEQYF. In DNA form, the CDR3 reads TGCGCCAGCAGCTCCGACGGAAGCTACGAGCAGTACTTC.

In its sample, this clonotype was seen many times. This rearrangement joins TRBV15 to TRBJ1-6; no reliable D call. The CDR3 runs 17 residues. The ends were cut back, 3 bases at V and 0 bases at J, with 12 bases in the middle. Germline V lookup: CDR1 LNHNV, CDR2 YYDKDF (reference sequence). CDR3 sequence: CATSRFMWSSYNSPLHF. CDR3 sequence (DNA): TGTGCCACCAGCAGGTTTATGTGGAGCTCCTATAATTCACCCCTCCACTTT.

The chain uses TRBV7-8 and TRBJ1-5, with D hard to call. Trimming stripped 0 bases from V and 0 bases from J, with 9 bases between. This CDR3 contains 16 residues. Germline CDR1 and CDR2: SGHVS and FQNEAQ. CDR3 DNA sequence: TGTGCCAGCAGCTTAGCGTCGCGATATAGCAATCAGCCCCAGCATTTT. The encoded protein is CASSLASRYSNQPQHF.

This clonotype was seen ten or more times. The DNA for the CDR3 is TGTGCCAGCAGTTTGACCCCGAACACCGGGGAGCTGTTTTTT. As protein: CASSLTPNTGELFF. The chain links TRBV12-3 or TRBV12-4 to TRBJ2-2; D remains unclear. V was pared by 3 bases and J by 0 bases, with 5 bases between. The CDR3 has 14 amino acids.

This clonotype turned up a few times. This chain links TRBV7-2 with TRBJ2-2; no clear D. The CDR3 length is 14 residues. The V end lost 0 bases, the J end lost 5 bases, and 7 bases lay between the germline ends. Germline CDR1 reads SGHTA; CDR2 reads FQGNSA. CDR3 amino acids: CASSLAGLTGELFF. CDR3 bases: TGTGCCAGCAGCTTAGCGGGGTTGACCGGGGAGCTGTTTTTT. The complete variable domain, with remaining parts taken from reference TRBV7-2 and TRBJ2-2, reads GAGVSQSPSNKVTEKGKDVELRCDPISGHTALYWYRQSLGQGLEFLIYFQGNSAPDKSGLPSDRFSAERTGGSVSTLTIQRTQQEDSAVYLCASSLAGLTGELFFGEGSRLTVL.

This clonotype was counted at least ten times. The chain has TRBV6-2 or TRBV6-3 and TRBJ2-7; perhaps TRBD2 as D (5 bases). V gave up 4 bases and J gave up 7 bases, with 17 bases separating them. Germline V gene lookup returns CDR1 MNHEY and CDR2 SVGEGT. The CDR3 covers 14 residues. CDR3 DNA: TGTGCCAGCAGTTCCGGGTTGGCGGACTTTGAGCAGTACTTC. Translated: CASSSGLADFEQYF.

The rearrangement joins TRBV5-6 to TRBJ2-1, with 7 bases lining up with TRBD1. CDR3 size: 14 residues. In germline, CDR1 is SGHDT, CDR2 YYEEEE. V was clipped by 1 base and J by 9 bases; unmatched bases: 7. The CDR3 here is CASSLRQGLSEQFF. The CDR3 bases are TGTGCCAGCAGCTTGCGACAGGGTTTGAGTGAGCAGTTCTTC.

This clonotype was observed a handful of times. The CDR3 DNA follows: TGTGCCAGCAGCGAGGGACAGTATGGCTACACCTTC. Translation: CASSEGQYGYTF. This sequence joins TRBV5-6 and TRBJ1-2, with 7 bases matching TRBD1. Germline trimming cut 4 bases from V and 5 bases from J; bases unmatched to any gene: 2. This CDR3 contains 12 residues. Germline CDR1 is SGHDT and CDR2 is YYEEEE.

The CDR3 sequence: CSARPATGRENGYTF. CDR3 DNA: TGCAGTGCTAGACCCGCCACCGGGAGGGAGAATGGCTACACCTTC. The gene calls are TRBV20-1 and TRBJ1-2; no clear D gene. CDR3 length: 15 amino acids. Trimming removed 2 bases from V and 6 bases from J, with 19 bases in between. Looked up from germline, CDR1 is DFQATT and CDR2 is SNEGSKA (reference sequence).

This clonotype was recorded at least ten times. The rearrangement links TRBV7-9 to TRBJ2-1; D uncertain. CDR1 and CDR2 (germline): SEHNR, FQNEAQ (reference sequence). CDR3 length: 13 residues. The V and J ends lost 5 bases and 5 bases respectively, with 10 bases between them. The CDR3 loop reads CASSPGPNNEQFF. The CDR3 nucleotides read TGTGCCAGCAGCCCCGGACCGAACAATGAGCAGTTCTTC.

This clonotype was observed a handful of times. The chain recombines TRBV7-9 with TRBJ1-1; D remains unclear. The CDR3 contains 14 residues. Trimming removed 1 base at V and 8 bases at J, with 14 bases between. Per the germline V gene, CDR1 is SEHNR and CDR2 is FQNEAQ (reference sequence). Here the CDR3 DNA reads TGTGCCAGCAGCTTAGACAGCTTTTCCCCCGAAGCTTTCTTT. This gives the protein CASSLDSFSPEAFF.

The chain carries TRBV6-5 and TRBJ2-5; D is ambiguous. CDR1 MNHEY and CDR2 SVGAGI come from the germline V gene. V lost 6 bases, J lost 6 bases, and 11 bases lay in between. The CDR3 spans 12 residues. Here the CDR3 reads CASRSVIQTQYF. The CDR3 DNA is TGTGCCAGCAGATCGGTGATACAGACCCAGTACTTC.

Comments on this clonotype: This may be a read error: a much more frequent sequence differs by one nucleotide. The J gene is TRBJ2-1, the V gene TRBV6-2 or TRBV6-3, with 7 positions matching TRBD1. Germline lookup yields CDR1 MNHEY and CDR2 SVGEGT. The CDR3 runs to 15 residues. CDR3 bases: TGTGCCAGCAACCCGGGACAGTCCTCCTACAATGAGGAGTTCTTC. Amino acids: CASNPGQSSYNEEFF.

The gene calls are TRBV5-1 and TRBJ2-5, with 7 bases matching TRBD1. J lost 5 bases, V lost 3 bases, and 10 bases had no gene match. Germline CDR1 reads SGHRS; CDR2 reads YFSETQ. The CDR3 totals 15 residues. CDR3: CASSYDRVIGETQYF. The CDR3 DNA sequence: TGCGCCAGCAGCTACGACAGGGTAATCGGGGAGACCCAGTACTTC.

This clonotype was detected many times. This rearrangement joins TRBV6-4 to TRBJ2-1; no clear D gene. Germline lookup yields CDR1 MRHNA and CDR2 SNTAGT. CDR3 length equals 13 residues. The V end lost 2 bases, the J end lost 0 bases, and 2 bases lay between the germline ends. The CDR3 DNA reads TGTGCCAGCAGTGACAGCTCCTACAATGAGCAGTTCTTC. It translates to CASSDSSYNEQFF.

This clonotype was observed many times. The V gene is TRBV29-1, the J gene TRBJ2-1; D remains ambiguous. The CDR3 is 13 amino acids. The V and J ends lost 4 bases and 0 bases respectively, with 7 bases between them. Per germline, CDR1 SQVTM and CDR2 ANQGSEA. The chain's CDR3 is CSVGESSYNEQFF. The CDR3 DNA sequence: TGCAGCGTTGGAGAAAGCTCCTACAATGAGCAGTTCTTC.

In its sample, this clonotype was seen a few times. V is TRBV9 and J is TRBJ2-5, with 11 bases aligning to TRBD2. The V and J ends lost 4 bases and 4 bases, in that order; junction bases with no gene match: 9. This CDR3 is built from 16 residues. Germline V gives CDR1 SGDLS, CDR2 YYNGEE. CDR3: CASSTWVAGGPETQYF. CDR3 nucleotide sequence: TGTGCCAGCAGCACCTGGGTAGCGGGGGGGCCAGAGACCCAGTACTTC.

This chain connects TRBV7-2 to TRBJ1-5; D possibly corresponds to TRBD1 (5 bases). CDR1 and CDR2 from the germline V gene are SGHTA and FQGNSA. The CDR3 covers 14 residues. Trimming shortened V by 5 bases and J by 0 bases, and 8 bases separated the two germline ends. The CDR3, as DNA: TGTGCCAGCAGCGTCAGGGATAGCAATCAGCCCCAGCATTTT. Its protein product is CASSVRDSNQPQHF.

This clonotype was counted ten times or more. The chain combines TRBV6-5 with TRBJ1-2; weak D call: TRBD1 (6 bases). The CDR3 loop spans 16 amino acids. The germline CDR1 and CDR2 sequences are MNHEY and SVGAGI. With 6 bases removed from V and 1 base from J, the gap between germline ends came to 18 bases. The CDR3 loop reads CASSSMRGAINYGYTF. The CDR3 bases are TGTGCCAGCAGCAGTATGAGGGGGGCAATTAACTATGGCTACACCTTC.